One sample yielded the 10 T cell receptor beta chains listed below, sequenced in a study of a mutant IDH1 vaccine in newly diagnosed glioma. The time point denotes: baseline, week 1 (first vaccination visit). Treatment in this sample: pre-vaccination baseline after standard-of-care therapy. Profiling relied on immunoSEQ multiplex PCR, and the TCRdb table lists in-frame clones only, not all of them. The repertoire holds over 80,000 clones, with approximately 90% as singletons. Sequencing used PBMCs, obtained from a glioma patient treated with radiotherapy, temozolomide or both. These receptors all come from a woman aged 45-65 years with glioma.

The chain employs TRBV10-3 and TRBJ1-3; 9 bases are a match to TRBD1. Germline CDR1 and CDR2: ENHRY and SYGVKD. This CDR3 comprises 15 residues. With 9 bases clipped from V and 0 bases from J, the junction kept 6 bases outside the gene matches. In nucleotides, the CDR3 is TGTGCCATGGGACAGGGCCTTAGCTCTGGAAACACCATATATTTT. Protein: CAMGQGLSSGNTIYF.

V and J are TRBV4-1 and TRBJ2-7; D not resolved. Trimming shortened V by 1 base and J by 3 bases, and 19 bases separated the two germline ends. The CDR3 is 17 residues long. Germline V gene sequence: CDR1 MGHRA, CDR2 YSYEKL. The CDR3 reads CASSQVGASRARYEQYF. Here the CDR3 DNA reads TGCGCCAGCAGCCAAGTGGGCGCCTCCCGGGCCCGCTACGAGCAGTACTTC.

The rearrangement links TRBV6-6 to TRBJ2-3, with D perhaps given as TRBD1 or TRBD2 (5 bases each). The CDR3 totals 12 residues. In germline, CDR1 is MNHNY, CDR2 SVGAGI (reference sequence). V was shortened by 7 bases and J by 4 bases, with 9 bases between the two germline ends. The DNA for the CDR3 is TGTGCCAGCACCCAGGGAGCAGATACGCAGTATTTT. It is translated as CASTQGADTQYF.

The chain employs TRBV7-9 and TRBJ1-1; 8 positions agree with TRBD1. The germline V gene encodes CDR1 SEHNR and CDR2 FQNEAQ (reference sequence). CDR3 length equals 15 residues. V gave up 5 bases and J gave up 0 bases; unmatched junction bases: 5. The CDR3 coding sequence is TGTGCCAGCAGCCCCCAGGGGGCAATGAACACTGAAGCTTTCTTT. Protein: CASSPQGAMNTEAFF.

A single count supports this clone. This chain connects TRBV9 to TRBJ1-2, with D perhaps TRBD1 (5 bases). Per germline, CDR1 SGDLS and CDR2 YYNGEE. The length of the CDR3 is 14 residues. V was trimmed by 0 bases and J by 8 bases, leaving 14 bases between them. CDR3 sequence reads: CASSVGHQGAGYTF. The CDR3 nucleotides read TGTGCCAGCAGCGTAGGACATCAGGGAGCCGGCTACACCTTC.

The chain links TRBV28 to TRBJ2-7; 11 nucleotides line up with TRBD2. The ends lost 4 bases at V and 7 bases at J; junction bases unmatched: 9. The CDR3 loop spans 15 amino acids. CDR1 is MDHEN, CDR2 SYDVKM, per germline. The CDR3 nucleotides read TGTGCCAGCAGTTCCTCACTAGCGGGAGCTGAGGAGCAGTACTTC. Translation gives CASSSSLAGAEEQYF. The whole variable domain, remainder taken from reference TRBV28 and TRBJ2-7, is DVKVTQSSRYLVKRTGEKVFLECVQDMDHENMFWYRQDPGLGLRLIYFSYDVKMKEKGDIPEGYSVSREKKERFSLILESASTNQTSMYLCASSSSLAGAEEQYFGPGTRLTVT.

This chain connects TRBV30 to TRBJ1-4; tentatively, D is TRBD1 (5 bases). CDR3 length: 13 residues. Per germline, CDR1 GTSNPN and CDR2 SVGIG (reference sequence). V was cut by 2 bases and J by 2 bases, with 6 bases left in between. The CDR3 bases are TGTGCCTGGAGTCGGGACACTAATGAAAAACTGTTTTTT. Amino acids: CAWSRDTNEKLFF.

The rearrangement links TRBV6-5 to TRBJ2-1, with D perhaps given as TRBD1 or TRBD2 (5 bases each). Germline V gives CDR1 MNHEY, CDR2 SVGAGI. V lost 5 bases, J lost 7 bases, and 18 bases lay in between. This CDR3 has 15 amino acids. CDR3 coding DNA: TGTGCCAGCAGTCGGTCCGGGGCCCTGGGTAATGAGCAGTTCTTC. Its protein product is CASSRSGALGNEQFF.

The chain uses TRBV6-1 and TRBJ2-3; no definite D call. V lost 5 bases to trimming and J lost 0 bases, with 12 bases between them. The CDR3 is 15 residues long. Germline CDR1 is MNHNS and CDR2 is SASEGT. The chain's CDR3 is CASSPRRMSTDTQYF. The DNA of the CDR3 is TGTGCCAGCAGTCCCCGTCGTATGAGCACAGATACGCAGTATTTT.

This clone was counted between two and nine times. The rearrangement links TRBV28 to TRBJ2-3, with 7 bases fitting TRBD1. The germline CDR1 and CDR2 sequences are MDHEN and SYDVKM. The CDR3 covers 15 residues. Unmatched junction bases numbered 12, after V lost 4 bases and J lost 8 bases. In DNA form, the CDR3 reads TGTGCCAGCAGTTCCGGACAGGTCGTGAGGGGTACGCAGTATTTT. Translation gives CASSSGQVVRGTQYF.